This entry is about one T cell receptor beta chain. Its cognate antigen is unknown. The data are from a study of beta chain features in type 1 diabetes. Findings of the study overall: Moderately but significantly shorter TCRB CDR3s were found in Type 1 diabetes patients in all four CD4+ subsets. Diminished insertions and augmented deletions at VDJ junctions characterized type 1 diabetes patients.

The study reverse transcribed the entire isolated RNA, so it sequenced expressed TCRB transcripts. Generated by immunoSEQ multiplex PCR, the TCRdb table keeps only in-frame clones and is missing some. The profile shows about 350,000 clones, about 18% of them singletons. V was clipped by 1 base and J by 2 bases, with 8 bases between them. This CDR3 has 14 amino acids. CDR1 LGHNA and CDR2 YSLEER come from the germline V gene. The receptor's source is a woman aged 18 to 35 in good health. V gene TRBV4-3 combines with J gene TRBJ1-2; possible D gene TRBD1, 6 bases. Sequenced sample: naive CD4+ T cells from blood. The CDR3 sequence: CASSQAGANYGYTF. The CDR3 DNA reads TGCGCCAGCAGCCAAGCAGGGGCGAACTATGGCTACACCTTC.